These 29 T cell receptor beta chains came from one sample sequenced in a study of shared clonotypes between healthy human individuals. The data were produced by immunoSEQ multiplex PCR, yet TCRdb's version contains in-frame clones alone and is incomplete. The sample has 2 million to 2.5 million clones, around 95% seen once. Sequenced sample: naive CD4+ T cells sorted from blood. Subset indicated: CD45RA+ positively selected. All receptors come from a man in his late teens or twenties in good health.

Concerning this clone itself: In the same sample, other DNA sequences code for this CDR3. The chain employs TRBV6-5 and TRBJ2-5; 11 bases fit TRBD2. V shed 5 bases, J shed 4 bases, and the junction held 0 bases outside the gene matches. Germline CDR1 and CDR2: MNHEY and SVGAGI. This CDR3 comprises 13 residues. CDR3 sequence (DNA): TGTGCCAGCAGTGGACTAGCGGGAGAGACCCAGTACTTC. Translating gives CASSGLAGETQYF.

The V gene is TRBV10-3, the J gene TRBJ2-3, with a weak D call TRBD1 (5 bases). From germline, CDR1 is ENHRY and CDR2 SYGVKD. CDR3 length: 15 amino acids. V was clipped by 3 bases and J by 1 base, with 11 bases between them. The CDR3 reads CAISDVVRGTDTQYF. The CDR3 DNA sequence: TGTGCCATCAGTGATGTTGTCAGGGGCACAGATACGCAGTATTTT.

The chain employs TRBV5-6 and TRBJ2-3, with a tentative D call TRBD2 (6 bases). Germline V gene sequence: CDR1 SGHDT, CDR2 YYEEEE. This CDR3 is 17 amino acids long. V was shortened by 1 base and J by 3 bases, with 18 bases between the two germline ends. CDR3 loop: CASSLMLRDLETDTQYF. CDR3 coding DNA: TGTGCCAGCAGCTTGATGTTACGGGACTTAGAGACAGATACGCAGTATTTT. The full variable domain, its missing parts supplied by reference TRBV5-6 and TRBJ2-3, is DAGVTQSPTHLIKTRGQQVTLRCSPKSGHDTVSWYQQALGQGPQFIFQYYEEEERQRGNFPDRFSGHQFPNYSSELNVNALLLGDSALYLCASSLMLRDLETDTQYFGPGTRLTVL.

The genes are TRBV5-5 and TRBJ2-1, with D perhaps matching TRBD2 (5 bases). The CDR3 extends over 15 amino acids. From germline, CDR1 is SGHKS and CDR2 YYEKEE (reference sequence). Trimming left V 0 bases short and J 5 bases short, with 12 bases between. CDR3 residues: CASSLDQLVDNEQFF. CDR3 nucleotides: TGTGCCAGCAGCTTGGACCAACTAGTCGACAATGAGCAGTTCTTC.

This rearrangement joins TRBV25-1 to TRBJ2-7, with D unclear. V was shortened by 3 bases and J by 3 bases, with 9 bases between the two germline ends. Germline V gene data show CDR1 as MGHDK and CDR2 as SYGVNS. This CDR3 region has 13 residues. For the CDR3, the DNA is TGTGCCAGCAGTGACCCCCCCATCTACGAGCAGTACTTC. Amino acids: CASSDPPIYEQYF.

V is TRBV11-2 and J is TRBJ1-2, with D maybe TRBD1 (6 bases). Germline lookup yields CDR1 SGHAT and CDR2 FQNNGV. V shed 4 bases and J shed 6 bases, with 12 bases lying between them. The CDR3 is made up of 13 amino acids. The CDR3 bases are TGTGCCAGCAGCTCCAACGGGGGCGATGGCTACACCTTC. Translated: CASSSNGGDGYTF.

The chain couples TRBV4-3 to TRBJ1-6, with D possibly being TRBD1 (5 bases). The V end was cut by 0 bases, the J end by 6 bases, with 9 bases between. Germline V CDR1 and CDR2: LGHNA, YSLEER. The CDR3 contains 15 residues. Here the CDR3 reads CASSQEGQGNSPLHF. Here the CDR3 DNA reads TGCGCCAGCAGCCAAGAAGGGCAGGGTAATTCACCCCTCCACTTT.

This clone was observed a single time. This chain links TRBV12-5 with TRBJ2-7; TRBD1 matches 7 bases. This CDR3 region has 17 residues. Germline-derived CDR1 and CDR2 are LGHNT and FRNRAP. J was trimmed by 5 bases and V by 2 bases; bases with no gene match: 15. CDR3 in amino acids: CASGLTRRGRRAHEQYF. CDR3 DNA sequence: TGTGCTAGTGGTTTGACAAGAAGGGGGCGACGGGCCCACGAGCAGTACTTC.

This CDR3 is CASSFTGTGGEETQYF. CDR3 DNA sequence: TGTGCCAGCAGCTTTACCGGGACAGGGGGCGAGGAGACCCAGTACTTC. The genes are TRBV5-6 and TRBJ2-5; 12 bases are shared with TRBD1. V shed 2 bases and J 5 bases; nucleotides not matched to a gene: 7. Germline V gene sequence: CDR1 SGHDT, CDR2 YYEEEE. The CDR3 sequence is 16 residues long.

CDR3 coding DNA: TGTGCCAGCAGCTTGGTGGCGGGGCCAGCCTATGGCTACACCTTC. As protein: CASSLVAGPAYGYTF. The chain employs TRBV5-4 and TRBJ1-2; maybe TRBD1 (5 bases). Germline CDR1 SGHNT, CDR2 YYREEE (reference sequence). The V end was cut by 0 bases, the J end by 4 bases, with 13 bases between. The CDR3 runs to 15 residues.

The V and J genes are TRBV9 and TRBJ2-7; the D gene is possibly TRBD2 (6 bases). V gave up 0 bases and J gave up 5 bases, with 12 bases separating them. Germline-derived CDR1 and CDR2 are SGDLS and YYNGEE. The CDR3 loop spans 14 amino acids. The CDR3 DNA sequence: TGTGCCAGCAGCGTAGACCTAGCGAGTAACGAGCAGTACTTC. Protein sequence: CASSVDLASNEQYF.

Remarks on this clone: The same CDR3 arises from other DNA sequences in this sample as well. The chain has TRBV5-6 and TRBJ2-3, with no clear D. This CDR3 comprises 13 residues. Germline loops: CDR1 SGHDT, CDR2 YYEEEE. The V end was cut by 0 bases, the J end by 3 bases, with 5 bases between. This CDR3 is CASSLAGTDTQYF. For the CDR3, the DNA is TGTGCCAGCAGCTTGGCGGGTACAGATACGCAGTATTTT.

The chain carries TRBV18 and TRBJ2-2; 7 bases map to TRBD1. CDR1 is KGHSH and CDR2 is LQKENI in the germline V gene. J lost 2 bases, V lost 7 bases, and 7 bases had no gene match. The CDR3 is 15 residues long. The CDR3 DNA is TGTGCCAGCTGTCAAGGACAGGCAAACACCGGGGAGCTGTTTTTT. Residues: CASCQGQANTGELFF.

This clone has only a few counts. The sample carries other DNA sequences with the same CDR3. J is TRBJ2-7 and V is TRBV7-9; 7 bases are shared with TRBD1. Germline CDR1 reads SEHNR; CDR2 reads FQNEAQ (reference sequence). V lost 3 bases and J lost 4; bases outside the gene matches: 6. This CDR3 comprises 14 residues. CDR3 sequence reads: CASSLGQGVYEQYF. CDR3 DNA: TGTGCCAGCAGCTTGGGGCAGGGGGTGTACGAGCAGTACTTC.

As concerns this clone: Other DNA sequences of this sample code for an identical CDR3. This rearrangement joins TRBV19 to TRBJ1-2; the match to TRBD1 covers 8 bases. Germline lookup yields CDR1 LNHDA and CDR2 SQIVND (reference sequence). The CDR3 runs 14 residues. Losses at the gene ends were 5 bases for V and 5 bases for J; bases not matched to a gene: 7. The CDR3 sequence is CASSLGQGVYGYTF. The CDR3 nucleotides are TGTGCCAGTAGTTTAGGACAGGGAGTTTATGGCTACACCTTC.

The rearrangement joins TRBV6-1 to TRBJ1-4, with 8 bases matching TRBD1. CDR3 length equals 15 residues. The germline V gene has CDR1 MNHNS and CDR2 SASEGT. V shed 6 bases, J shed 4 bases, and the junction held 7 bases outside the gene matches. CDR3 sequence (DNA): TGTGCCAGCAGACTACGACAGGGGAATAATGAAAAACTGTTTTTT. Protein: CASRLRQGNNEKLFF.

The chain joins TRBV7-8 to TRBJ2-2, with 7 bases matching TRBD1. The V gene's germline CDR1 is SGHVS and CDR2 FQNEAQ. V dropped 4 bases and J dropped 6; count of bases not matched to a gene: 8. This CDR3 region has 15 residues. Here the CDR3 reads CASSSGMTGSGELFF. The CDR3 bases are TGTGCCAGCAGCTCAGGAATGACAGGGTCCGGGGAGCTGTTTTTT. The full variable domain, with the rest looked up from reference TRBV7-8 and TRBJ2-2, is GAGVSQSPRYKVAKRGQDVALRCDPISGHVSLFWYQQALGQGPEFLTYFQNEAQLDKSGLPSDRFFAERPEGSVSTLKIQRTQQEDSAVYLCASSSGMTGSGELFFGEGSRLTVL.

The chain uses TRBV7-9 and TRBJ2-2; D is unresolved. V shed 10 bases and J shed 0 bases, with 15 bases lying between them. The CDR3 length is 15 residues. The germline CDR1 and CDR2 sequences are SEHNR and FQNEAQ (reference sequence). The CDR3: CATAPPSANTGELFF. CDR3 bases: TGTGCCACAGCCCCTCCTTCGGCGAACACCGGGGAGCTGTTTTTT.

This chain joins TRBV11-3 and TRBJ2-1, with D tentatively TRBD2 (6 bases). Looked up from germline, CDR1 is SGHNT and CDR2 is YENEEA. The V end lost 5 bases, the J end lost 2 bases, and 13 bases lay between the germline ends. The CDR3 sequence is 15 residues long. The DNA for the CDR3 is TGTGCCAGCAGCCAGAGCGGGCGGACCTACAATGAGCAGTTCTTC. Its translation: CASSQSGRTYNEQFF.

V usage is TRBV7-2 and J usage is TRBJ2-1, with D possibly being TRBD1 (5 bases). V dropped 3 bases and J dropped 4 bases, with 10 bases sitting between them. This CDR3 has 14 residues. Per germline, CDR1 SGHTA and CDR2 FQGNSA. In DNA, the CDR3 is TGTGCCAGCAGCTTCGACAGATCTTACAATGAGCAGTTCTTC. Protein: CASSFDRSYNEQFF.

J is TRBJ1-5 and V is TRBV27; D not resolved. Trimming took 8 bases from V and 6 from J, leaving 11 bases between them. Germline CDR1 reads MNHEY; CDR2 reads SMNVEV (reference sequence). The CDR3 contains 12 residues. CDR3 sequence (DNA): TGTGCCAGCGGGCCTACTTTTCAGCCCCAGCATTTT. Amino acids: CASGPTFQPQHF.

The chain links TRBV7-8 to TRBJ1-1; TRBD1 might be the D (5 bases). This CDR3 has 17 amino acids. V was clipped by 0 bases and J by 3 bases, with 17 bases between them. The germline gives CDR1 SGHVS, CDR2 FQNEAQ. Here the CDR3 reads CASSLAQGAGFHTEAFF. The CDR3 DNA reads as TGTGCCAGCAGCTTAGCGCAAGGGGCAGGGTTCCACACTGAAGCTTTCTTT.

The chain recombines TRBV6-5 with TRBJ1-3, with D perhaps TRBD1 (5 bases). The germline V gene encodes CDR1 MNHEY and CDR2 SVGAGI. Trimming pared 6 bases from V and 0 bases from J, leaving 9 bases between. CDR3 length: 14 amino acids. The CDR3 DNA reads TGTGCCAGCAGGTACACAGGCTCTGGAAACACCATATATTTT. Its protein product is CASRYTGSGNTIYF.

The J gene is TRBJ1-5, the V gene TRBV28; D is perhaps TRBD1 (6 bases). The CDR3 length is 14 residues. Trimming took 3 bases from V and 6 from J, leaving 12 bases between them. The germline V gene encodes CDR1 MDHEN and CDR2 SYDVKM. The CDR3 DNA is TGTGCCAGCAGTTTCGGCCAGGGGCCTCAGCCCCAGCATTTT. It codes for CASSFGQGPQPQHF.

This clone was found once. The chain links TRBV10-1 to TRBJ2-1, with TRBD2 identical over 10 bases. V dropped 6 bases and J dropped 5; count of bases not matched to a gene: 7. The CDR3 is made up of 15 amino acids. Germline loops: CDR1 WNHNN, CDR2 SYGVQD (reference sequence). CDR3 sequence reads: CASSLTSGADNEQFF. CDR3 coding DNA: TGCGCCAGCAGCCTTACTAGCGGGGCGGACAATGAGCAGTTCTTC.

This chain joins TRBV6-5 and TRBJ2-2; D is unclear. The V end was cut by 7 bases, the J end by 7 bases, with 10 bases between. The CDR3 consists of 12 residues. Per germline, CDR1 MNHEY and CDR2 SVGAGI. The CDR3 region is CASTHEHGELFF. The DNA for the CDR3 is TGTGCCAGCACCCATGAGCACGGGGAGCTGTTTTTT.

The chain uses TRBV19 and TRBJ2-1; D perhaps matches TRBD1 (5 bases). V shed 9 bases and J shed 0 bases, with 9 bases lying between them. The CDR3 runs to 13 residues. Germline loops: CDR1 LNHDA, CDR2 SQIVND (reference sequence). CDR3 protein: CASRQSSYNEQFF. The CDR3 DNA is TGTGCCAGCCGACAGAGCTCCTACAATGAGCAGTTCTTC.

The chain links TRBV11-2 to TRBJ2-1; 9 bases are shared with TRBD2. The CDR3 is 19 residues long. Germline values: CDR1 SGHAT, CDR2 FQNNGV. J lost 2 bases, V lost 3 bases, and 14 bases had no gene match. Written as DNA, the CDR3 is TGTGCCAGCAGCTTGAGAGGGCCTTCCGGGACTAGCACCTACAATGAGCAGTTCTTC. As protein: CASSLRGPSGTSTYNEQFF.

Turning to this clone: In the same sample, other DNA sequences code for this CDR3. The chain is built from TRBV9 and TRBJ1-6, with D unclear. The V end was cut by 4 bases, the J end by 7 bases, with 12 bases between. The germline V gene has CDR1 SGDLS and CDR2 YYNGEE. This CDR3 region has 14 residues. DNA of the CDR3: TGTGCCAGCAGCCTGGGCCCCGAGAATTCACCCCTCCACTTT. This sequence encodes CASSLGPENSPLHF.